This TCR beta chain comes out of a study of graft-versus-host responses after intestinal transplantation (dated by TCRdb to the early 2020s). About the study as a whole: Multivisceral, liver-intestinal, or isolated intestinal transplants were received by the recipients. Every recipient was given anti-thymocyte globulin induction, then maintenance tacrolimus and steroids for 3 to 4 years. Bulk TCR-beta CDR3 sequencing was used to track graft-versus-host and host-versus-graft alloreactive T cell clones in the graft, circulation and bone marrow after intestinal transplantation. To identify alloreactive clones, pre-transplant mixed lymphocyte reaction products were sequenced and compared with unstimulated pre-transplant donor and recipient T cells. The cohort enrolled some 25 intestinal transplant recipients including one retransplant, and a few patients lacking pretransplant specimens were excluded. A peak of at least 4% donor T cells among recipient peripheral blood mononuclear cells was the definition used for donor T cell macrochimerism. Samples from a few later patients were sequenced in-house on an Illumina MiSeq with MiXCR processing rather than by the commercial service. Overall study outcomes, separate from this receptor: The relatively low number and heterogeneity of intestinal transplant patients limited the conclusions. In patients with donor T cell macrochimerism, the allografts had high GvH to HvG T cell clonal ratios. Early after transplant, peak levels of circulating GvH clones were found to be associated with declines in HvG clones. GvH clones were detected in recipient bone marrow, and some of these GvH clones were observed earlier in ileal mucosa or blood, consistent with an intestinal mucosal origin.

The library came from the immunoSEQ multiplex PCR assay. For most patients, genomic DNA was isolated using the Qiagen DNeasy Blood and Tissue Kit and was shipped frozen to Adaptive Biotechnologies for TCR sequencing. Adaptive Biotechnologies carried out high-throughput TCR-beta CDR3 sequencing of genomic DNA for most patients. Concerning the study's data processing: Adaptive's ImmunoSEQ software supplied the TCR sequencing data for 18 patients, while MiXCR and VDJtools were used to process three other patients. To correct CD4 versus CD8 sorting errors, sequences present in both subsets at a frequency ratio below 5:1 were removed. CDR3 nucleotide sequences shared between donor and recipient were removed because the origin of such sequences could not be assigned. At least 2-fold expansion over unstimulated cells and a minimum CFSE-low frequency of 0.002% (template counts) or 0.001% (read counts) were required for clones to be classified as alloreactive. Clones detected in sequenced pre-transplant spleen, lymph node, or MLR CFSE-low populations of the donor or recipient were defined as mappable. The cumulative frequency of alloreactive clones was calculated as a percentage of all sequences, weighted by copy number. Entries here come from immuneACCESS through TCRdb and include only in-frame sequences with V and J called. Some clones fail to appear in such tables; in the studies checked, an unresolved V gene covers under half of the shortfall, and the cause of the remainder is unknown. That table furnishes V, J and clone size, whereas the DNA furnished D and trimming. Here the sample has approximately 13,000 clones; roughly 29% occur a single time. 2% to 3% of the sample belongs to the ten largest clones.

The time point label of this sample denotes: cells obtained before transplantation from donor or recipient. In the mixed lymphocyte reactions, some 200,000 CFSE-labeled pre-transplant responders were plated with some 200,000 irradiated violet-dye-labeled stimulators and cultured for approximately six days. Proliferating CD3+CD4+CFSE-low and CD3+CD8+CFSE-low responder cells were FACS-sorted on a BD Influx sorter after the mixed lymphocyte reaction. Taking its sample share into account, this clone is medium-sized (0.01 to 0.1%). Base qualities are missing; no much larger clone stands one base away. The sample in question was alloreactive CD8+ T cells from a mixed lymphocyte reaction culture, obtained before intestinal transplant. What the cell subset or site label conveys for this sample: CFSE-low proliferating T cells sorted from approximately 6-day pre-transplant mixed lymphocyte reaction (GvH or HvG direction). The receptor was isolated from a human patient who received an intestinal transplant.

The CDR3 region reads CASSINRGVNYGYTF. The sequenced DNA is TGTGCCAGTAGTATCAATAGGGGGGTTAACTATGGCTACACCTTC. The chain uses TRBV19 and TRBJ1-2; tentative D gene TRBD1, with 6 bases matching. The trim is 3 bases for V and 1 base for J, with a gap of 12 bases between the germline ends. The CDR3, cysteine through phenylalanine, is 15 amino acids long. CDR3 DNA only is kept here, 45 bases in frame from base 1. CDR1 LNHDA and CDR2 SQIVND were looked up in the germline V gene (reference sequence).